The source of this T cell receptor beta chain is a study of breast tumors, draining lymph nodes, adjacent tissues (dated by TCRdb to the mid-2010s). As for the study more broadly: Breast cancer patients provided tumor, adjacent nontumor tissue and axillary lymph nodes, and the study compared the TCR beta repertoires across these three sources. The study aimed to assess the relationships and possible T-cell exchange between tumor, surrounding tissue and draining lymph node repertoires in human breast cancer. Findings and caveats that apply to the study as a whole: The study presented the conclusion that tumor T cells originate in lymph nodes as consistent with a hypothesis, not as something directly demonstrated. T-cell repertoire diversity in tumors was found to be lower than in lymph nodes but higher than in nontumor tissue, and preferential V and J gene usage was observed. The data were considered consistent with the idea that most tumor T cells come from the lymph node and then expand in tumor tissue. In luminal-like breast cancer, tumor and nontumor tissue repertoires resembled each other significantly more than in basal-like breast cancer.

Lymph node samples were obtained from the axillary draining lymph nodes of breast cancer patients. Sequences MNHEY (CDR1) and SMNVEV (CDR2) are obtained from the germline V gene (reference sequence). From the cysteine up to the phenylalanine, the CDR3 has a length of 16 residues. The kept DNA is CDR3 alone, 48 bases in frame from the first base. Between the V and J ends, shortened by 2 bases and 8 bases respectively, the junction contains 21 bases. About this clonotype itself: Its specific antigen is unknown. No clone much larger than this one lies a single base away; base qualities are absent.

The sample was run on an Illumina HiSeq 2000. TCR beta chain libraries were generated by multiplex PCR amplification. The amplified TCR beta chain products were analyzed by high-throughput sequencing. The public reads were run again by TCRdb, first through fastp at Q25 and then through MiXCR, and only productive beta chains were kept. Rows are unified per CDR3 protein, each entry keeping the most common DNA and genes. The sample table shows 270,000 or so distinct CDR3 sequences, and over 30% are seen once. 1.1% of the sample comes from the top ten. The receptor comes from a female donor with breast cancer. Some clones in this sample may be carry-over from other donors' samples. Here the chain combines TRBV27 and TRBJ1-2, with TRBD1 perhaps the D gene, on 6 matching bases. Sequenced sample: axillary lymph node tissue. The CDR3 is CASSLRPQQGEKGYTF. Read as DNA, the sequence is TGTGCCAGCAGTTTACGTCCCCAACAGGGAGAGAAGGGCTACACCTTC.